This T cell receptor (beta chain) was observed in a study of T cell changes during pregnancy in multiple sclerosis. Only in-frame clones appear in the TCRdb table, and some are missing; sequencing was by immunoSEQ multiplex PCR. The sample has some 50,000 clones, 85% to 95% seen once. This sample comprised peripheral blood, obtained after pregnancy. The sequence was collected from a female donor with multiple sclerosis, enrolled in a pregnancy study.

In DNA, the CDR3 is TGTGCCAGCAGCGGCCAGGAGGGGCCGAACACTGAAGCTTTCTTT. Residues: CASSGQEGPNTEAFF. The chain has TRBV21-1 and TRBJ1-1. TRBV21-1 is recorded as a pseudogene. The CDR3 runs to 15 residues.